One sample yielded the 4 T cell receptor beta chains listed below, sequenced in a study of identical twins. Via MiXCR, TCRdb re-called the 5' RACE reads, giving one row per CDR3 protein. This table holds 450,000 to 650,000 distinct CDR3 sequences, nearly 15% found once. In addition, the sample was reused for a study of yellow fever vaccine responses in identical twins.

Material for sequencing was CD4+ T cells sorted from blood. The source of these receptors is a woman between 18 and 30 years old in good health.

This clonotype was picked up a small number of times. This chain joins TRBV7-9 and TRBJ1-1, with D unresolved. There are 14 residues in the CDR3. V was trimmed by 10 bases and J by 3 bases, leaving 18 bases between them. Germline V gives CDR1 SEHNR, CDR2 FQNEAQ (reference sequence). The CDR3 here is CATLPDSRYTEAFF. CDR3 in DNA: TGTGCCACCCTACCGGATAGTCGGTACACTGAAGCTTTCTTT.

V is TRBV5-1 and J is TRBJ2-3; 13 bases are a match to TRBD2. Germline V gene data show CDR1 as SGHRS and CDR2 as YFSETQ. The CDR3 length is 16 residues. Losses at the gene ends were 3 bases for V and 1 base for J; bases not matched to a gene: 2. The CDR3 DNA reads as TGCGCCAGCAGCTCCGGGACTAGCGGGGGCACAGATACGCAGTATTTT. This sequence encodes CASSSGTSGGTDTQYF.

At least ten counts were recorded for this clonotype. The CDR3 DNA is TGTGCCAGCAGCCCTACCCGCGGGAGGGCAGGCAATGAGCAGTTCTTC. Its protein product is CASSPTRGRAGNEQFF. The rearrangement uses TRBV12-3 or TRBV12-4 and TRBJ2-1, with 9 nucleotides matching TRBD2. V shed 6 bases, J shed 6 bases, and the junction held 12 bases outside the gene matches. CDR3 length equals 16 residues.

This clonotype has at least ten counts. The chain recombines TRBV5-1 with TRBJ2-1; TRBD2 aligns across 8 bases. J gave up 4 bases and V 2 bases, and 2 bases lay outside the gene matches. CDR1 and CDR2 from the germline V gene are SGHRS and YFSETQ. The CDR3 covers 14 residues. CDR3 bases: TGCGCCAGCAGCTTCACTAGCGGTTACAATGAGCAGTTCTTC. Its translation: CASSFTSGYNEQFF. Complete variable domain (other parts from reference TRBV5-1 and TRBJ2-1): KAGVTQTPRYLIKTRGQQVTLSCSPISGHRSVSWYQQTPGQGLQFLFEYFSETQRNKGNFPGRFSGRQFSNSRSEMNVSTLELGDSALYLCASSFTSGYNEQFFGPGTRLTVL.